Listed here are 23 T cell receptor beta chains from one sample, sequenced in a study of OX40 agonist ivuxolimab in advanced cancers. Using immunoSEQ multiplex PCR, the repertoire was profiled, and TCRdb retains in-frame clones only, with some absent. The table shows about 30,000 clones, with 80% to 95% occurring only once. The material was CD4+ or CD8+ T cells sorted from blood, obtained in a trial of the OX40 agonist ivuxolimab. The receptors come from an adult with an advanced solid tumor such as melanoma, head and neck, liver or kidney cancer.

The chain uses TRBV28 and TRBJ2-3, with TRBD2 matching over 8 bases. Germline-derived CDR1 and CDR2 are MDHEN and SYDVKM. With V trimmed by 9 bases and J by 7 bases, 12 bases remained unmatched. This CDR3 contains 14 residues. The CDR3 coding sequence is TGTGCCAGTACCGGGGGGGAACGGGTGCATACGCAGTATTTT. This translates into CASTGGERVHTQYF.

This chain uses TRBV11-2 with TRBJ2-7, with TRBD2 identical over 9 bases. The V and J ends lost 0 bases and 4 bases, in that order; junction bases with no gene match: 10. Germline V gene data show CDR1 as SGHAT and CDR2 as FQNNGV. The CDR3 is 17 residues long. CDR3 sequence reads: CASSLEGELAGLYEQYF. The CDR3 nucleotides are TGTGCCAGCAGCTTAGAGGGAGAACTAGCGGGCCTATACGAGCAGTACTTC. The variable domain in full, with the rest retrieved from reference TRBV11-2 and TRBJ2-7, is EAGVAQSPRYKIIEKRQSVAFWCNPISGHATLYWYQQILGQGPKLLIQFQNNGVVDDSQLPKDRFSAERLKGVDSTLKIQPAKLEDSAVYLCASSLEGELAGLYEQYFGPGTRLTVT.

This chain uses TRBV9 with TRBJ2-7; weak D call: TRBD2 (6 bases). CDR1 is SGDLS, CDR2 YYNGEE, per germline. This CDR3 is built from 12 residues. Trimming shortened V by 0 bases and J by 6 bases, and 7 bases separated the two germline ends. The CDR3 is CASSVVGGEQYF. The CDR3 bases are TGTGCCAGCAGCGTAGTGGGGGGCGAGCAGTACTTC. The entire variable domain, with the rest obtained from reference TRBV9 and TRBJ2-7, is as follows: DSGVTQTPKHLITATGQRVTLRCSPRSGDLSVYWYQQSLDQGLQFLIQYYNGEERAKGNILERFSAQQFPDLHSELNLSSLELGDSALYFCASSVVGGEQYFGPGTRLTVT.

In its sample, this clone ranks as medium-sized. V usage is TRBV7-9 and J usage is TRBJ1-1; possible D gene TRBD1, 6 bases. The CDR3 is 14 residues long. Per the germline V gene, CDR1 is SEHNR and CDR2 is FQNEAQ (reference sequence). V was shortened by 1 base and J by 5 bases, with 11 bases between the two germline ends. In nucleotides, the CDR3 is TGTGCCAGCAGCTTAGTACAGGGTAGTACTGAAGCTTTCTTT. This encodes CASSLVQGSTEAFF.

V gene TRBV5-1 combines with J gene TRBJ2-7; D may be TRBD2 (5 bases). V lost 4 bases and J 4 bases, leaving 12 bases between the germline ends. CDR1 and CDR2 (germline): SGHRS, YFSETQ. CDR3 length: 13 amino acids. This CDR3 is CASSHRGEYEQYF. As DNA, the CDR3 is TGCGCCAGCAGCCACCGTGGGGAGTACGAGCAGTACTTC.

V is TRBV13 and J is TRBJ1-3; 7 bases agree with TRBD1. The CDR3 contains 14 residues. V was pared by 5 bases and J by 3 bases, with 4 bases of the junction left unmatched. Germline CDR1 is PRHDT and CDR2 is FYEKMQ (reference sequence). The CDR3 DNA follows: TGTGCCAGCAGCGCCAGGGGGGATGGAAACACCATATATTTT. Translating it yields CASSARGDGNTIYF.

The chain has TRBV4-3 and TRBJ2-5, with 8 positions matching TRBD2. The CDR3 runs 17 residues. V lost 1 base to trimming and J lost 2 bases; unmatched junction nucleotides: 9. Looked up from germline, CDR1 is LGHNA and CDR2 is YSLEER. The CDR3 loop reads CASSQGLTGGLQETQYF. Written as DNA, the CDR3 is TGCGCCAGCAGCCAAGGTTTGACGGGAGGGCTGCAAGAGACCCAGTACTTC.

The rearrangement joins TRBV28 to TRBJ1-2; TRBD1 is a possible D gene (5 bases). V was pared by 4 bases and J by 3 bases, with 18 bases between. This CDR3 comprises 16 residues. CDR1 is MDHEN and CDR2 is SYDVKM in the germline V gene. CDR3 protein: CASSSRGVGRHYGYTF. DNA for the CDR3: TGTGCCAGCAGTTCCCGGGGCGTAGGGCGCCACTATGGCTACACCTTC.

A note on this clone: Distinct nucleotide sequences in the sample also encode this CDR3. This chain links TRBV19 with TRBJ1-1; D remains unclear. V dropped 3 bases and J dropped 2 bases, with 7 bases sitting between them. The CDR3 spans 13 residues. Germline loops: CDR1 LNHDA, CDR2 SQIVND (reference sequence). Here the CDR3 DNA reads TGTGCCAGTAGTATTTCTCAAAACACTGAAGCTTTCTTT. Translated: CASSISQNTEAFF.

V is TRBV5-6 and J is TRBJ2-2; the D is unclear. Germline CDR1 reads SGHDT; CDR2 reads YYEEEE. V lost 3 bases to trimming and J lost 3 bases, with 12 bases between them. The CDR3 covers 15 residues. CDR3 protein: CASSSSIMDTGELFF. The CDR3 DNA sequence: TGTGCCAGCAGCTCCTCGATAATGGACACCGGGGAGCTGTTTTTT. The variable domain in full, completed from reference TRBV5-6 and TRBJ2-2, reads DAGVTQSPTHLIKTRGQQVTLRCSPKSGHDTVSWYQQALGQGPQFIFQYYEEEERQRGNFPDRFSGHQFPNYSSELNVNALLLGDSALYLCASSSSIMDTGELFFGEGSRLTVL.

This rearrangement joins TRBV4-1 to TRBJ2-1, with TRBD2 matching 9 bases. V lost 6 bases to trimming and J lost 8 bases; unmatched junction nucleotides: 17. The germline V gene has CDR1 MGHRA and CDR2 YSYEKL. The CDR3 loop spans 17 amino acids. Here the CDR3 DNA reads TGCGCCAGCAGTCTTACCATTGGCGGGGGGGAAGCCGATGAGCAGTTCTTC. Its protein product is CASSLTIGGGEADEQFF.

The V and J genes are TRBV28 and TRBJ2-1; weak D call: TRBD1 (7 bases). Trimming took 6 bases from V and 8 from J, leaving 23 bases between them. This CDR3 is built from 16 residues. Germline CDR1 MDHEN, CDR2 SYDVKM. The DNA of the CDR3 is TGTGCCAGCAGCTTAAAATCCGGGACAGCGGGCGATGAGCAGTTCTTC. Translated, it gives CASSLKSGTAGDEQFF. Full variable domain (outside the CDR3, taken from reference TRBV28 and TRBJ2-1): DVKVTQSSRYLVKRTGEKVFLECVQDMDHENMFWYRQDPGLGLRLIYFSYDVKMKEKGDIPEGYSVSREKKERFSLILESASTNQTSMYLCASSLKSGTAGDEQFFGPGTRLTVL.

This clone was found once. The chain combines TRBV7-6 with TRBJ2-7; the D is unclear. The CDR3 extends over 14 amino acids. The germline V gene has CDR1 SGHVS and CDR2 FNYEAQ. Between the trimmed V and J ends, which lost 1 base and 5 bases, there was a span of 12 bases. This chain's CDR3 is CASSLGDGRNEQYF. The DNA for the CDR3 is TGTGCCAGCAGCTTAGGCGACGGGCGGAACGAGCAGTACTTC. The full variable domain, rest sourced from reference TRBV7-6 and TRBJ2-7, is GAGVSQSPRYKVTKRGQDVALRCDPISGHVSLYWYRQALGQGPEFLTYFNYEAQQDKSGLPNDRFSAERPEGSISTLTIQRTEQRDSAMYRCASSLGDGRNEQYFGPGTRLTVT.

CDR3 sequence reads: CASSLSDAYYEQYF. CDR3 nucleotides: TGTGCCAGCAGCTTATCGGATGCGTACTACGAGCAGTACTTC. The chain recombines TRBV13 with TRBJ2-7; D remains ambiguous. Deletions cut 2 bases from V and 3 bases from J, with 11 bases between. Per germline, CDR1 PRHDT and CDR2 FYEKMQ (reference sequence). The CDR3 is made up of 14 amino acids.

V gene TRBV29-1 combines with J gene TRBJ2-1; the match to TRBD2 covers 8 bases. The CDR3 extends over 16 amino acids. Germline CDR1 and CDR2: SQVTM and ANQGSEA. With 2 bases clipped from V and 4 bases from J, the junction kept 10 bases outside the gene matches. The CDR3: CSVELLSSGPYNEQFF. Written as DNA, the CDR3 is TGCAGCGTTGAACTGTTATCTAGCGGGCCTTACAATGAGCAGTTCTTC.

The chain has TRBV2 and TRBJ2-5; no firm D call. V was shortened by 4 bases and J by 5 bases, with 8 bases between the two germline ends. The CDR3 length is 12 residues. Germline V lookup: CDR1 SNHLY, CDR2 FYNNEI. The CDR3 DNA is TGTGCCAGCAGTGGCAGGCGTGAGACCCAGTACTTC. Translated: CASSGRRETQYF.

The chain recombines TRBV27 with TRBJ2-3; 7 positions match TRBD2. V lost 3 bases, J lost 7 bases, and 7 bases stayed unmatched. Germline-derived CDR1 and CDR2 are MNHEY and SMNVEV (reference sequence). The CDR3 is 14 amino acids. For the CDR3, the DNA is TGTGCCAGCAGTTTTGGGGCTAGCGGTAATACGCAGTATTTT. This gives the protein CASSFGASGNTQYF.

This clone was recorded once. CDR3: CASSPGTSGVSDTQYF. Written as DNA, the CDR3 is TGTGCCAGCAGCCCCGGGACTAGCGGGGTATCAGATACGCAGTATTTT. J is TRBJ2-3 and V is TRBV9; 13 bases line up with TRBD2. The V and J ends lost 4 bases and 4 bases, in that order; junction bases with no gene match: 6. This CDR3 is built from 16 residues. Germline V gene data show CDR1 as SGDLS and CDR2 as YYNGEE.

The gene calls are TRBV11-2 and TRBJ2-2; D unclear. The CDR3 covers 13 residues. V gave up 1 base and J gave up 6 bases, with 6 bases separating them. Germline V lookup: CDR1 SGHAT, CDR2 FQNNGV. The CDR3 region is CASSLVVAGELFF. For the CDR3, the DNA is TGTGCCAGCAGCTTAGTGGTGGCCGGGGAGCTGTTTTTT.

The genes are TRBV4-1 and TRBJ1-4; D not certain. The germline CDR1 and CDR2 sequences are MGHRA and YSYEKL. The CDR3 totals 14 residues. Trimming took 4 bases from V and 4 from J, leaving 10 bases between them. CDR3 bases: TGCGCCAGCAGCCTAGTCGGGTTTAATGAAAAACTGTTTTTT. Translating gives CASSLVGFNEKLFF.

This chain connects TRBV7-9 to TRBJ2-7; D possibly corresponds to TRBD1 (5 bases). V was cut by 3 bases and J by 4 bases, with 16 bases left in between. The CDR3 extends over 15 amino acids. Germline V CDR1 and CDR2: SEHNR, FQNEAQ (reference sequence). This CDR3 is CASSLVIGQGYEQYF. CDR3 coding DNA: TGTGCCAGCAGCTTGGTTATCGGCCAGGGATACGAGCAGTACTTC.

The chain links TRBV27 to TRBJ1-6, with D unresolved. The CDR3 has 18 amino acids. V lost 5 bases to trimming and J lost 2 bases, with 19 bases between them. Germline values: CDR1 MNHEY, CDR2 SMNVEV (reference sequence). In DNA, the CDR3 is TGTGCCAGCAGTAAATCGGCCTCCCTCTACGCCTATAATTCACCCCTCCACTTT. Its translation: CASSKSASLYAYNSPLHF.

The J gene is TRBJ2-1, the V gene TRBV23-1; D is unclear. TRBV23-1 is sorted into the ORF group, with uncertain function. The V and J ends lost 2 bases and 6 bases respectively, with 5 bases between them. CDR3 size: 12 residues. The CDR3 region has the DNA TGCGCCAGCAGTCAACTTGTCAATGAGCAGTTCTTC. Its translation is CASSQLVNEQFF.